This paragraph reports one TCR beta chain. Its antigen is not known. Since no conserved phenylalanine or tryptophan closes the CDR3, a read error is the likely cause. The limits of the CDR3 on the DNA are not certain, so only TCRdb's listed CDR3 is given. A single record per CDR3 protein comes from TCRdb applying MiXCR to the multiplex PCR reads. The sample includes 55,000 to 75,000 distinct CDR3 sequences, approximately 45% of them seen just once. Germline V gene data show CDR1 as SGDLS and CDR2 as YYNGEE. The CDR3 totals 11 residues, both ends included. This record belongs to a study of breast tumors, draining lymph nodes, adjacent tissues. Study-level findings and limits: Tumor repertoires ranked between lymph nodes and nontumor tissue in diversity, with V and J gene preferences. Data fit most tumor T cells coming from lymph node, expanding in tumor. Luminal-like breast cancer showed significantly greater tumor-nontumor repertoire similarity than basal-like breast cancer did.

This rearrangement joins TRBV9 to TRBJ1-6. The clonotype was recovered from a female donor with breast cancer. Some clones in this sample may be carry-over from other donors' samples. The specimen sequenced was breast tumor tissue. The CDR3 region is CASSVGWFANS.